Below, 2 T cell receptor beta chains from the same sample are listed, as sequenced in a study of T cell responses to AZD1222 COVID-19 vaccine. The method was immunoSEQ multiplex PCR; TCRdb's version includes in-frame clones alone and lacks a portion of them. Of 65,000 to 80,000 clones in the sample, around 90% were seen once. The sample here was peripheral blood, taken on day 0 of MenACWY control vaccination. The source of these receptors is an adult in good health.

J is TRBJ1-5 and V is TRBV3-1 (or the pseudogene TRBV3-2); D might be TRBD1 (6 bases). This CDR3 has 15 amino acids. Germline V gene lookup returns CDR1 LGHDT and CDR2 YNNKEL (reference sequence). Between the trimmed V and J ends, which lost 4 bases and 4 bases, there was a span of 14 bases. CDR3 in amino acids: CASSRDITENQPQHF. The CDR3 DNA follows: TGTGCCAGCAGCCGGGACATTACAGAAAATCAGCCCCAGCATTTT.

The rearrangement joins TRBV7-8 to TRBJ1-5; 8 bases align to TRBD1. The V segment lost 6 bases and the J segment 2 bases; nucleotides outside the gene matches: 0. Germline values: CDR1 SGHVS, CDR2 FQNEAQ. The CDR3 extends over 13 amino acids. The CDR3 region has the DNA TGTGCCAGCAGGGACAGGGGCAATCAGCCCCAGCATTTT. Translating it yields CASRDRGNQPQHF.